What follows are 16 T cell receptor beta chains derived from one specimen sequenced in a study of blood T cell repertoires in COVID-19. Sequenced by immunoSEQ multiplex PCR; TCRdb stores in-frame clones only, minus some. The table includes 200,000 or so clones, approximately 81% detected once. The sample consisted of peripheral blood. These receptors came from a woman aged 60-75 years who had recovered from COVID-19.

The rearrangement links TRBV9 to TRBJ1-1; 7 bases map to TRBD1. V trimming: 3 bases; J trimming: 0 bases; junction bases outside the gene matches: 11. The CDR3 sequence is 17 residues long. The germline V gene has CDR1 SGDLS and CDR2 YYNGEE. The CDR3 here is CASSEGDRQGMNTEAFF. CDR3 in DNA: TGTGCCAGCAGCGAGGGAGACCGACAGGGAATGAACACTGAAGCTTTCTTT.

This clone has just a few counts. This sequence joins TRBV9 and TRBJ2-2; D is perhaps TRBD2 (7 bases). Trimming left V 2 bases short and J 6 bases short, with 14 bases between. This CDR3 is 15 amino acids long. Germline V lookup: CDR1 SGDLS, CDR2 YYNGEE. Here the CDR3 DNA reads TGTGCCAGCAGCGTTGGCGGGGGCCAGGCCGGGGAGCTGTTTTTT. Translation gives CASSVGGGQAGELFF.

V and J are TRBV18 and TRBJ1-6; tentatively, D is TRBD1 (6 bases). CDR3 length: 18 residues. Trimming took off 2 bases at V and 6 bases at J, with 20 bases between the two ends. The germline V gene encodes CDR1 KGHSH and CDR2 LQKENI. The CDR3 nucleotides are TGTGCCAGCTCACCAGGGACACTAAAATCCCAGAGTAATTCACCCCTCCACTTT. Translated: CASSPGTLKSQSNSPLHF.

The chain employs TRBV5-1 and TRBJ2-7; 7 nucleotides agree with TRBD1. The CDR3 totals 16 residues. CDR1 and CDR2 (germline): SGHRS, YFSETQ. J was trimmed by 6 bases and V by 2 bases; bases with no gene match: 14. CDR3 sequence: CASSFTSSDRAREQYF. CDR3 nucleotides: TGCGCCAGCAGCTTCACCTCTTCAGACAGGGCTCGCGAGCAGTACTTC.

The chain uses TRBV9 and TRBJ1-2; D is uncertain. Germline-derived CDR1 and CDR2 are SGDLS and YYNGEE. Trimming pared 0 bases from V and 1 base from J, leaving 10 bases between. There are 15 residues in the CDR3. CDR3 sequence: CASSVGGGFNYGYTF. The DNA for the CDR3 is TGTGCCAGCAGCGTAGGTGGCGGGTTTAACTATGGCTACACCTTC.

CDR3 amino acids: CASSLLRETQYF. For the CDR3, the DNA is TGTGCCAGCAGCCTCCTTCGGGAGACCCAGTACTTC. The chain employs TRBV2 and TRBJ2-5; D remains ambiguous. Per the germline V gene, CDR1 is SNHLY and CDR2 is FYNNEI. V was clipped by 6 bases and J by 5 bases, with 10 bases between them. The length of the CDR3 is 12 residues. The variable domain in full, completed from reference TRBV2 and TRBJ2-5, reads EPEVTQTPSHQVTQMGQEVILRCVPISNHLYFYWYRQILGQKVEFLVSFYNNEISEKSEIFDDQFSVERPDGSNFTLKIRSTKLEDSAMYFCASSLLRETQYFGPGTRLLVL.

This rearrangement joins TRBV7-3 to TRBJ2-2, with TRBD2 matching 7 bases. V was pared by 1 base and J by 0 bases, with 14 bases of the junction left unmatched. The germline CDR1 and CDR2 sequences are SGHTA and FQGTGA. The CDR3 spans 20 residues. The CDR3, as DNA: TGTGCCAGCAGCTTAATTTCGGCTAGCGGCGGCCCGACGAACACCGGGGAGCTGTTTTTT. This translates into CASSLISASGGPTNTGELFF.

The genes are TRBV30 and TRBJ2-7, with TRBD1 matching over 12 bases. The V gene end was trimmed by 6 bases and the J gene end by 7 bases; junction bases not matched to a gene: 13. The CDR3 loop spans 15 amino acids. Looked up from germline, CDR1 is GTSNPN and CDR2 is SVGIG (reference sequence). Here the CDR3 reads CACNRPGQGAWEQYF. The CDR3 region has the DNA TGTGCCTGCAACCGACCGGGACAGGGGGCGTGGGAGCAGTACTTC.

The chain carries TRBV3-1 (or the pseudogene TRBV3-2) and TRBJ1-3; D not resolved. In germline, CDR1 is LGHDT, CDR2 YNNKEL (reference sequence). CDR3 length equals 16 residues. V gave up 1 base and J gave up 2 bases, with 12 bases separating them. CDR3 residues: CASSQGAGEAGNTIYF. Written as DNA, the CDR3 is TGTGCCAGCAGCCAAGGGGCCGGGGAAGCTGGAAACACCATATATTTT.

The chain recombines TRBV10-3 with TRBJ1-5; TRBD1 agrees at 7 bases. Germline V lookup: CDR1 ENHRY, CDR2 SYGVKD. CDR3 size: 16 residues. Germline trimming cut 0 bases from V and 4 bases from J; bases unmatched to any gene: 6. This chain's CDR3 is CAISESQGDGNQPQHF. The CDR3 DNA sequence: TGTGCCATCAGTGAGTCCCAGGGGGATGGTAATCAGCCCCAGCATTTT.

CDR3 nucleotide sequence: TGTGCCAGCACCACAACACTTGGACAGCCTGAAGCTTTCTTT. Encoded protein: CASTTTLGQPEAFF. V gene TRBV2 combines with J gene TRBJ1-1; D may be TRBD1 (6 bases). The CDR3 runs 14 residues. V was trimmed by 7 bases and J by 6 bases, leaving 18 bases between them. Germline V gene sequence: CDR1 SNHLY, CDR2 FYNNEI. The whole variable domain, filled in from reference TRBV2 and TRBJ1-1, reads EPEVTQTPSHQVTQMGQEVILRCVPISNHLYFYWYRQILGQKVEFLVSFYNNEISEKSEIFDDQFSVERPDGSNFTLKIRSTKLEDSAMYFCASTTTLGQPEAFFGQGTRLTVV.

This chain connects TRBV15 to TRBJ2-1; D remains ambiguous. There are 13 residues in the CDR3. Germline CDR1 LNHNV, CDR2 YYDKDF (reference sequence). Trimming took 4 bases from V and 6 from J, leaving 10 bases between them. The CDR3 here is CATSTQRFNEQFF. The CDR3 DNA is TGTGCCACCAGCACTCAGCGCTTCAATGAGCAGTTCTTC.

The chain joins TRBV7-9 to TRBJ1-2, with 8 bases fitting TRBD1. In germline, CDR1 is SEHNR, CDR2 FQNEAQ (reference sequence). The CDR3 is made up of 13 amino acids. The V segment lost 5 bases and the J segment 3 bases; nucleotides outside the gene matches: 2. This chain's CDR3 is CASSMTGDYGYTF. CDR3 sequence (DNA): TGTGCCAGCAGCATGACAGGGGACTATGGCTACACCTTC.

The gene calls are TRBV6-5 and TRBJ2-6, with D tentatively TRBD2 (6 bases). Trimming took 6 bases from V and 0 from J, leaving 9 bases between them. Germline values: CDR1 MNHEY, CDR2 SVGAGI. The CDR3 has 15 residues. CDR3 amino acids: CASRGGDSGANVLTF. CDR3 DNA sequence: TGTGCCAGCAGGGGCGGGGACTCTGGGGCCAACGTCCTGACTTTC.

The chain uses TRBV5-4 and TRBJ2-2; 9 nucleotides line up with TRBD1. Germline CDR1 reads SGHNT; CDR2 reads YYREEE (reference sequence). V dropped 5 bases and J dropped 2; count of bases not matched to a gene: 1. The CDR3 consists of 14 residues. Here the CDR3 reads CASSTGGNTGELFF. The CDR3 DNA reads TGTGCCAGCAGTACAGGGGGCAACACCGGGGAGCTGTTTTTT. The complete variable domain, with remaining parts taken from reference TRBV5-4 and TRBJ2-2, reads ETGVTQSPTHLIKTRGQQVTLRCSSQSGHNTVSWYQQALGQGPQFIFQYYREEENGRGNFPPRFSGLQFPNYSSELNVNALELDDSALYLCASSTGGNTGELFFGEGSRLTVL.

V is TRBV29-1 and J is TRBJ1-2, with D maybe TRBD1 (5 bases). Germline V lookup: CDR1 SQVTM, CDR2 ANQGSEA. V was clipped by 4 bases and J by 6 bases, with 12 bases between them. This CDR3 has 12 amino acids. The CDR3 bases are TGCAGCGTTGTGGGGCGCACGGATGGCTACACCTTC. Amino acids: CSVVGRTDGYTF.